This paragraph reports one T cell receptor beta chain. The sample belongs to a study of control samples from healthy donors and cancer patients. Measured with immunoSEQ multiplex PCR; TCRdb has only the in-frame clones, and not every one. The data contain more than 85,000 clones, approximately 87% of them singletons. The CDR3 is made up of 17 amino acids. V shed 5 bases and J 3 bases; nucleotides not matched to a gene: 13. Germline V gives CDR1 SGHTA, CDR2 FQGNSA. The source material was PBMCs. The sequence derives from a woman in her sixties with lung cancer. V and J are TRBV7-2 and TRBJ2-7, with TRBD1 identical over 10 bases. CDR3 nucleotides: TGTGCCAGCAGCCCCTACTTGGGGGGACAGGGGTACTACGAGCAGTACTTC. Its translation is CASSPYLGGQGYYEQYF.